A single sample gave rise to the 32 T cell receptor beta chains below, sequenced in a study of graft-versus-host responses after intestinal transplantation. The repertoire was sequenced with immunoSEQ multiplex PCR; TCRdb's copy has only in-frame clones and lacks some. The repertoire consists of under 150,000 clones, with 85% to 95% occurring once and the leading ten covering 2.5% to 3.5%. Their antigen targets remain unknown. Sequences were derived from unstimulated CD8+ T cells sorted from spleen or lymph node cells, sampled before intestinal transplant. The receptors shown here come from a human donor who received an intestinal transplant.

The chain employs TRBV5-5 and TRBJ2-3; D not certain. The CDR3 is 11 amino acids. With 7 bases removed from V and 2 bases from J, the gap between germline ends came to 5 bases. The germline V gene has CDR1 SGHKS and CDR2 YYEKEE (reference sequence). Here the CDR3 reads CASQDTDTQYF. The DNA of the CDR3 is TGTGCCAGCCAAGACACAGATACGCAGTATTTT.

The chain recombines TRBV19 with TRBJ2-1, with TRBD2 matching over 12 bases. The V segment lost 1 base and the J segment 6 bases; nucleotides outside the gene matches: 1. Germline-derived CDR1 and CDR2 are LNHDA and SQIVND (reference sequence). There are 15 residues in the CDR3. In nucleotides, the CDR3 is TGTGCCAGTAGTATAGGACTAGCGGGAGTCAATGAGCAGTTCTTC. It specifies CASSIGLAGVNEQFF.

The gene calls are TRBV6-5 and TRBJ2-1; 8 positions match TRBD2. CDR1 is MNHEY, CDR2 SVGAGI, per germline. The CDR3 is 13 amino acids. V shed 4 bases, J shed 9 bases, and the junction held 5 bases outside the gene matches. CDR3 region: CASSFRTSSEQFF. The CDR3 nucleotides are TGTGCCAGCAGTTTCCGGACTAGCAGTGAGCAGTTCTTC.

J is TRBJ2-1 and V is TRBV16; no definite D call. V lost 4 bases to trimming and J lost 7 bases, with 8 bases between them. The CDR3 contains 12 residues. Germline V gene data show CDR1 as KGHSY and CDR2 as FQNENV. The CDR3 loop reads CASSLLGNEQFF. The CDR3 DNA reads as TGTGCCAGCAGCCTTCTTGGGAATGAGCAGTTCTTC. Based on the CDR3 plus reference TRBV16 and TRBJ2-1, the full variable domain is GEEVAQTPKHLVRGEGQKAKLYCAPIKGHSYVFWYQQVLKNEFKFLISFQNENVFDETGMPKERFSAKCLPNSPCSLEIQATKLEDSAVYFCASSLLGNEQFFGPGTRLTVL.

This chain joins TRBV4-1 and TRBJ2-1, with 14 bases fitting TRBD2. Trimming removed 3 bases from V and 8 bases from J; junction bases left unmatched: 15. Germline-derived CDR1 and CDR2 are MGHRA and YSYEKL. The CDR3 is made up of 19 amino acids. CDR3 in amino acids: CASSHFSGTSGRRSDEQFF. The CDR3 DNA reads TGCGCCAGCAGCCACTTCTCCGGGACTAGCGGGAGAAGAAGCGATGAGCAGTTCTTC.

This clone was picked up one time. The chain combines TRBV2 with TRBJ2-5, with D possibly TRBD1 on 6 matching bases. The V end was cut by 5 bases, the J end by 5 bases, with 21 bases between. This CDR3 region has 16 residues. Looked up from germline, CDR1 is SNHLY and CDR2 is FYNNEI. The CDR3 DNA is TGTGCCAGCAGTACGTCCCGGGACATAGGACGGGAGACCCAGTACTTC. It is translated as CASSTSRDIGRETQYF.

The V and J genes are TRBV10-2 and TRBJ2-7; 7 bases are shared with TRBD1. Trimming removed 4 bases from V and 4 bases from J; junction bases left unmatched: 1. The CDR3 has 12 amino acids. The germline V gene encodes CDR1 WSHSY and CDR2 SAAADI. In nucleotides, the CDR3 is TGCGCCAGCAGTGGACAGGGTTACGAGCAGTACTTC. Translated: CASSGQGYEQYF.

Here the CDR3 DNA reads TGTGCCAGCAGTTATGGGGGTCTCTACGAGCAGTACTTC. Protein: CASSYGGLYEQYF. This rearrangement joins TRBV6-5 to TRBJ2-7; D could derive from TRBD1 or TRBD2 (5 bases each). The V end lost 3 bases, the J end lost 3 bases, and 9 bases lay between the germline ends. The CDR3 covers 13 residues. In germline, CDR1 is MNHEY, CDR2 SVGAGI.

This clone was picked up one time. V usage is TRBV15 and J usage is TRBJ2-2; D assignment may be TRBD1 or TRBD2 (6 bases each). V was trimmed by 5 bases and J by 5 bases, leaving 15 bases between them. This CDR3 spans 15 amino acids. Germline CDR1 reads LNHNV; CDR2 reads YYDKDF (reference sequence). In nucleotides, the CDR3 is TGTGCCACCAGCCCAACCGGGGGCGGGACCGGGGAGCTGTTTTTT. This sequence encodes CATSPTGGGTGELFF.

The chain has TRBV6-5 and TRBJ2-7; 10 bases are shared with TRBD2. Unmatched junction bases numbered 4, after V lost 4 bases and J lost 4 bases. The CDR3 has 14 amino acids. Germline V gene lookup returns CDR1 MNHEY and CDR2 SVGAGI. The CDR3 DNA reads TGTGCCAGCAGTTGGACTAGCGGAGGTTACGAGCAGTACTTC. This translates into CASSWTSGGYEQYF.

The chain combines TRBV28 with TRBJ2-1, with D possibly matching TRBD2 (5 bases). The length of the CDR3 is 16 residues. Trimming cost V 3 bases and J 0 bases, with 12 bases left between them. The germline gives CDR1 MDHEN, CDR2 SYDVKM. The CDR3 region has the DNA TGTGCCAGCAGTTTCTTTCAGCGGAGCTCCTACAATGAGCAGTTCTTC. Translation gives CASSFFQRSSYNEQFF.

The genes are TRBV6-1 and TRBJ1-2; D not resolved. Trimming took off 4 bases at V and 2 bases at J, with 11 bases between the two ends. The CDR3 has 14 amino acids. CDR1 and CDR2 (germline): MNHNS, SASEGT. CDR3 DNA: TGTGCCAGCAGTGCCCTGGGCCCGAACTATGGCTACACCTTC. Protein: CASSALGPNYGYTF.

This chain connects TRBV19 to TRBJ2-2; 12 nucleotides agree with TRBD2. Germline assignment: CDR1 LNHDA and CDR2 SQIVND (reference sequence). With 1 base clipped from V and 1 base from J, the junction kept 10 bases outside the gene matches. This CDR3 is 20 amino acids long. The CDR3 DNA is TGTGCCAGTAGTATAGTAGGGCTAGCGGGAGGGCGGAGGAACACCGGGGAGCTGTTTTTT. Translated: CASSIVGLAGGRRNTGELFF. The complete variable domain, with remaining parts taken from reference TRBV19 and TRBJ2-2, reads DGGITQSPKYLFRKEGQNVTLSCEQNLNHDAMYWYRQDPGQGLRLIYYSQIVNDFQKGDIAEGYSVSREKKESFPLTVTSAQKNPTAFYLCASSIVGLAGGRRNTGELFFGEGSRLTVL.

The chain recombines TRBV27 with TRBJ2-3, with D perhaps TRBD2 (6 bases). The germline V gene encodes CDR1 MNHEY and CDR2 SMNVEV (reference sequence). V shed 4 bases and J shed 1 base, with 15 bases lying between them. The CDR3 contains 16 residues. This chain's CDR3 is CASSYLGGSGTDTQYF. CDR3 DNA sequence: TGTGCCAGCAGTTATTTGGGGGGTAGCGGCACAGATACGCAGTATTTT.

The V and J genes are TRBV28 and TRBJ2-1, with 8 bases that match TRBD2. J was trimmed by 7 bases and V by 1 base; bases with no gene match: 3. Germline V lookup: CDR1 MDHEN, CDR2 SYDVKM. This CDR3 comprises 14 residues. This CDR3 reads CASSLLASGNEQFF. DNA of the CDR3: TGTGCCAGCAGTTTATTGGCTAGCGGGAATGAGCAGTTCTTC.

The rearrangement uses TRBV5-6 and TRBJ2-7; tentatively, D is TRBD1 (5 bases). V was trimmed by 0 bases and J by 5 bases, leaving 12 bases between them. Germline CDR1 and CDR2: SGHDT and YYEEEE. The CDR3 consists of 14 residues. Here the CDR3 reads CASSLGGALNEQYF. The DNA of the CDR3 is TGTGCCAGCAGCTTGGGTGGGGCTCTTAACGAGCAGTACTTC.

The CDR3 nucleotides are TGTGCCAGCTCACCACGGCTCCGGAGGAGTGGGTACACCGGGGAGCTGTTTTTT. This encodes CASSPRLRRSGYTGELFF. The chain is built from TRBV18 and TRBJ2-2; tentative D call: TRBD2 (5 bases). Trimming pared 1 base from V and 3 bases from J, leaving 18 bases between. Germline loops: CDR1 KGHSH, CDR2 LQKENI. The CDR3 length is 18 residues.

CDR3 protein: CASSPPREETQYF. CDR3 nucleotide sequence: TGTGCCAGCAGCCCCCCTAGGGAGGAGACCCAGTACTTC. This chain uses TRBV9 with TRBJ2-5; possibly TRBD2 for D (5 bases). Germline values: CDR1 SGDLS, CDR2 YYNGEE. The CDR3 length is 13 residues. V was trimmed by 4 bases and J by 5 bases, leaving 12 bases between them.

The CDR3 protein is CASSQGTSGTPYEQYF. The CDR3, as DNA: TGTGCCAGCAGTCAGGGGACTAGCGGGACCCCCTACGAGCAGTACTTC. The V call is TRBV28, the J call TRBJ2-7; 13 bases agree with TRBD2. The V segment lost 5 bases and the J segment 2 bases; nucleotides outside the gene matches: 6. The CDR3 runs 16 residues. Germline CDR1 is MDHEN and CDR2 is SYDVKM.

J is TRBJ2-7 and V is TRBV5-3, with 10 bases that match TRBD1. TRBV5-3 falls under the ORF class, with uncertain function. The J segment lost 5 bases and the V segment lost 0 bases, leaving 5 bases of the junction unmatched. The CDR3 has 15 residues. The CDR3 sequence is CARSLGPGQGNEQYF. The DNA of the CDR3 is TGTGCCAGAAGCTTGGGGCCGGGACAGGGGAACGAGCAGTACTTC.

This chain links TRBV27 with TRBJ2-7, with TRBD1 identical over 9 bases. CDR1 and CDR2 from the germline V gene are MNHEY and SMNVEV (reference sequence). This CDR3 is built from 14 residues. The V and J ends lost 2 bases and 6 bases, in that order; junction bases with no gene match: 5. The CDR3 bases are TGTGCCAGCAGTTTAATGCAGACAGGGGGCGAGCAGTACTTC. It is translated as CASSLMQTGGEQYF.

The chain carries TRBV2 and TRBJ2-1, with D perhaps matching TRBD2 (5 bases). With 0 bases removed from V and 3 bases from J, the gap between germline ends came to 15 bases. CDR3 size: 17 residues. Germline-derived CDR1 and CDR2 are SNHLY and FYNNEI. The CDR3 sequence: CASSEAYSGSYYNEQFF. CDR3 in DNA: TGTGCCAGCAGTGAAGCGTATTCGGGATCCTACTACAATGAGCAGTTCTTC. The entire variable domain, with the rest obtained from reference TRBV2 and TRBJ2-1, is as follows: EPEVTQTPSHQVTQMGQEVILRCVPISNHLYFYWYRQILGQKVEFLVSFYNNEISEKSEIFDDQFSVERPDGSNFTLKIRSTKLEDSAMYFCASSEAYSGSYYNEQFFGPGTRLTVL.

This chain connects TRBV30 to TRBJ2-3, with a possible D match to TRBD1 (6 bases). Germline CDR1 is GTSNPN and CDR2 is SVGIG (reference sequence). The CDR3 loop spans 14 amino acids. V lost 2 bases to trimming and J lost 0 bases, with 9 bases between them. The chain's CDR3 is CAWSQGSSTDTQYF. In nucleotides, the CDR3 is TGTGCCTGGAGTCAGGGGTCGAGCACAGATACGCAGTATTTT.

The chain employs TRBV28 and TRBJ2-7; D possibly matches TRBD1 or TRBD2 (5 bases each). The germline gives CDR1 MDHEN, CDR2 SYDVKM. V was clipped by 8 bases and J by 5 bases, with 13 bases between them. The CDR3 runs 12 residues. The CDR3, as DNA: TGTGCCAGCTCACCCGGGGCGAACGAGCAGTACTTC. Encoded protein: CASSPGANEQYF.

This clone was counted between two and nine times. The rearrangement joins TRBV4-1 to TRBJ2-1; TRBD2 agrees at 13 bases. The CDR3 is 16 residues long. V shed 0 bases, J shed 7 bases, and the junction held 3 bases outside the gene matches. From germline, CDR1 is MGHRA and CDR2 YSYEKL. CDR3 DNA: TGCGCCAGCAGCCAAGAGCGGACTAGCGGGAGTAATGAGCAGTTCTTC. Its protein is CASSQERTSGSNEQFF.

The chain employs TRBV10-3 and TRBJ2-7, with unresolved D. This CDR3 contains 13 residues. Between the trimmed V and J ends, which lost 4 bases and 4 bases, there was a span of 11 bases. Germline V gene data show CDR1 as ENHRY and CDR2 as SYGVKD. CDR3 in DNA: TGTGCCATCAGTGTGATAGGCCGTTACGAGCAGTACTTC. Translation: CAISVIGRYEQYF.

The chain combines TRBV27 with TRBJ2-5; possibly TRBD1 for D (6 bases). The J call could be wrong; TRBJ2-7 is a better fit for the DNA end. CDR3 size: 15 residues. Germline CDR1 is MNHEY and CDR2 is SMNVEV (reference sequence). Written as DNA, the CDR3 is TGTGCCAGCAGTTTATCGGGGGCAGGATCCTACGAGCAGTACTTC. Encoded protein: CASSLSGAGSYEQYF.

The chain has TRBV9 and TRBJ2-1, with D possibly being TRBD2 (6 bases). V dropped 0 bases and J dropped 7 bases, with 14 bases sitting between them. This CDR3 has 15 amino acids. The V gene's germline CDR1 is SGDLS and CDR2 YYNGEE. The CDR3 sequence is CASSVGPAGGNEQFF. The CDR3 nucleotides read TGTGCCAGCAGCGTAGGTCCAGCGGGTGGGAATGAGCAGTTCTTC.

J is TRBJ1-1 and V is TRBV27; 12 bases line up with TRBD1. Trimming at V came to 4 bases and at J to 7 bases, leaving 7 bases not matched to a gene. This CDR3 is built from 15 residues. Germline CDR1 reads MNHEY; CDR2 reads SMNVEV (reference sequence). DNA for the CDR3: TGTGCCAGCAGTTGGGGGGGACAGGGGGCTTATGAAGCTTTCTTT. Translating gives CASSWGGQGAYEAFF.

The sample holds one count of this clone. The CDR3 coding sequence is TGTGCCAGCAGTTTTCGGGGGCGAGTCTTGGAGACCCAGTACTTC. This codes for CASSFRGRVLETQYF. The chain employs TRBV27 and TRBJ2-5; D tentatively reads TRBD1 or TRBD2 (6 bases each). CDR1 is MNHEY, CDR2 SMNVEV, per germline (reference sequence). This CDR3 contains 15 residues. Trimming removed 3 bases from V and 5 bases from J, with 16 bases in between.

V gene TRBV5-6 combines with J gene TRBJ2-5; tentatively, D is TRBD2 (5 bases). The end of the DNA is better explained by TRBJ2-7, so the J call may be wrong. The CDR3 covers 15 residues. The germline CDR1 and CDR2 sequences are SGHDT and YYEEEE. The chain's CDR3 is CASSLWERSSYEQYF. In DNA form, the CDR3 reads TGTGCCAGCAGCTTGTGGGAGCGGAGCTCCTACGAGCAGTACTTC.

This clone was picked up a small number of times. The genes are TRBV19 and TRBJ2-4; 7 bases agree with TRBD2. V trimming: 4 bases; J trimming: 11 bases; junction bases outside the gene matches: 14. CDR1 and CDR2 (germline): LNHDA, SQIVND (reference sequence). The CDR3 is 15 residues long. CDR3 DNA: TGTGCCAGTAGTAAGGCGTGGCGGGAGCTCCCGGTTCAGTACTTC. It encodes CASSKAWRELPVQYF. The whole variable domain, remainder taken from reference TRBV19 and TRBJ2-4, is DGGITQSPKYLFRKEGQNVTLSCEQNLNHDAMYWYRQDPGQGLRLIYYSQIVNDFQKGDIAEGYSVSREKKESFPLTVTSAQKNPTAFYLCASSKAWRELPVQYFGAGTRLSVL.